This TCR beta chain was retrieved from a study of T cells after yellow fever vaccination. Trimming took 0 bases from V and 0 from J, leaving 30 bases between them. The CDR3 has 22 amino acids. Per germline, CDR1 MNHEY and CDR2 SVGEGT. In making TCR cDNA, 5'RACE template switching added a universal primer site and UMIs to it. TCRdb passed the 5' RACE reads through MiXCR, listing each CDR3 protein once. This sample has about 260,000 distinct CDR3 sequences, with roughly 13% found just once. The sequence was collected from a man aged 25-40 years who received the YFV17D yellow fever vaccine. The chain has TRBV6-2 or TRBV6-3 and TRBJ2-7; D is possibly TRBD1 (6 bases). Sample: CD4+ T cells sorted from PBMCs, taken 45 days after the yellow fever booster vaccination. This chain's CDR3 is CASSYSRGGKDSTWLGSYEQYF. The CDR3, as DNA: TGTGCCAGCAGTTACTCTCGGGGTGGTAAGGACAGTACTTGGTTGGGCTCCTACGAGCAGTACTTC.